The clone carrying this TCR beta chain appeared a single time. Data came from immunoSEQ multiplex PCR; TCRdb stores just in-frame clones and leaves some out. Here the sample spans just under 150,000 clones, 75% to 90% being singletons. The data were obtained in a study of blood T cell repertoires in COVID-19. Trimming left V 4 bases short and J 7 bases short, with 19 bases between. The germline V gene has CDR1 SNHLY and CDR2 FYNNEI. The CDR3 runs to 15 residues. This receptor was identified in a human donor in a cohort sampled during active COVID-19. Sequenced input: peripheral blood. The chain couples TRBV2 to TRBJ2-5, with D perhaps TRBD2 (5 bases). The CDR3 loop reads CASSVEGPAAGTQYF. The DNA for the CDR3 is TGTGCCAGCAGTGTTGAGGGCCCCGCCGCTGGGACCCAGTACTTC.